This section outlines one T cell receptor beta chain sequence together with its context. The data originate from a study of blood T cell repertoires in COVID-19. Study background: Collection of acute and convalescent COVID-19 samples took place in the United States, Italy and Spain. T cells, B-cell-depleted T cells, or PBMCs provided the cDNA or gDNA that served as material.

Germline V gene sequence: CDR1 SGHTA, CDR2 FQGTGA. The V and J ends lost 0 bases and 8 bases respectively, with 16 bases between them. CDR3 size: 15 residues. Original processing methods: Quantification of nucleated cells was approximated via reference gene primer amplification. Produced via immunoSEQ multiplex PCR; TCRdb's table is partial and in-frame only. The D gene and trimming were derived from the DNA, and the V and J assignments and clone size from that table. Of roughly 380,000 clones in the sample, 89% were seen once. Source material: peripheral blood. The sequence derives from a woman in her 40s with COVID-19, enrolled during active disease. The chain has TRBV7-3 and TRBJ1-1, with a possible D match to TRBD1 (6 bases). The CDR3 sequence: CASSLTTGWGEEAFF. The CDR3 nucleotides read TGTGCCAGCAGCTTAACGACAGGTTGGGGTGAGGAAGCTTTCTTT. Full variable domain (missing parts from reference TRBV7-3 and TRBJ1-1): GAGVSQTPSNKVTEKGKYVELRCDPISGHTALYWYRQSLGQGPEFLIYFQGTGAADDSGLPNDRFFAVRPEGSVSTLKIQRTERGDSAVYLCASSLTTGWGEEAFFGQGTRLTVV.